This TCR beta chain was sequenced for a study of T cell responses to AZD1222 COVID-19 vaccine. For the study at large: Analyses pooled second doses at about 4 or about 12 weeks.

Libraries were prepared by immunoSEQ multiplex PCR; TCRdb keeps only in-frame clonotypes and omits some of them. Altogether under 95,000 clones are present, roughly 89% being singletons, with the ten largest covering under 2.5%. Study-level findings and limits: There were mostly white British donors and more females than males, and clonal diversity was possibly underestimated. A rise in Spike-specific TCR breadth and depth followed two AZD1222 doses. The study identified only a handful of AZD1222 recipients as seropositive at baseline.

Germline V gene data show CDR1 as MNHEY and CDR2 as SVGAGI. With 0 bases removed from V and 2 bases from J, the gap between germline ends came to 7 bases. This CDR3 contains 14 residues. To note about this clone: The antigen is not known.

The sample was peripheral blood, taken on day 0 of AZD1222 vaccination. The clonotype originates from an adult in good health. The chain has TRBV6-5 and TRBJ2-5; D may be TRBD1 (6 bases). This CDR3 reads CASSYSTGQETQYF. The CDR3 nucleotides are TGTGCCAGCAGTTACTCGACAGGACAAGAGACCCAGTACTTC.